This T cell receptor beta chain was recovered during a study of blood T cell repertoires in COVID-19. Study in general: From the United States, Italy and Spain came samples of acute and convalescent COVID-19. The analysed material was cDNA or gDNA that came from T cells, B-cell-depleted T cells, or PBMCs.

Original data processing: Amplified reference gene primers provided the basis for estimating nucleated cell counts. The assay was immunoSEQ multiplex PCR, and TCRdb's table has in-frame clones only and misses some. V and J calls and clone size are as listed in that table; D and trimming were resolved from the DNA. This sample has some 300,000 clones; nearly 90% occur once, and the top ten carry 1%. The cohort comprised adults aged roughly 18 to 95 years residing in approximately 25 US areas. The sequenced material came from PBMCs or T cells enriched from blood (not recorded which). This TCR came from a woman aged 30 to 39 who had recovered from COVID-19.

CDR3 residues: CASSSGQDNYGYTF. DNA of the CDR3: TGTGCCAGCTCATCGGGACAGGATAACTATGGCTACACCTTC. The rearrangement uses TRBV18 and TRBJ1-2; 8 bases match TRBD1. From germline, CDR1 is KGHSH and CDR2 LQKENI. This CDR3 comprises 14 residues. Unmatched junction bases numbered 3, after V lost 5 bases and J lost 1 base. Combining the CDR3 with reference TRBV18 and TRBJ1-2 gives the whole variable domain NAGVMQNPRHLVRRRGQEARLRCSPMKGHSHVYWYRQLPEEGLKFMVYLQKENIIDESGMPKERFSAEFPKEGPSILRIQQVVRGDSAAYFCASSSGQDNYGYTFGSGTRLTVV.